One sample yielded the 13 T cell receptor beta chains listed below, sequenced in a study of cytomegalovirus exposure and HLA in healthy donors. This PCR relied on a set of 60 Vbeta primers and 13 Jbeta primers. Assay: immunoSEQ multiplex PCR; the TCRdb copy retains only in-frame clones and omits some. Seen here are about 69,000 clones, about 70% observed once, and the top ten hold about 3.3%. Sample: PBMCs. These receptors were obtained from a man between 18 and 35 years old in good health and CMV-seronegative.

A word on this clone: Within the sample, other DNA sequences also encode this same CDR3. The rearrangement links TRBV30 to TRBJ2-3; D remains ambiguous. Germline CDR1 and CDR2: GTSNPN and SVGIG (reference sequence). This CDR3 is built from 12 residues. V shed 2 bases and J shed 6 bases, with 9 bases lying between them. CDR3 residues: CAWSPTQDTQYF. The DNA for the CDR3 is TGTGCCTGGAGTCCAACCCAGGATACGCAGTATTTT. The full variable domain, its missing parts supplied by reference TRBV30 and TRBJ2-3, is SQTIHQWPATLVQPVGSPLSLECTVEGTSNPNLYWYRQAAGRGLQLLFYSVGIGQISSEVPQNLSASRPQDRQFILSSKKLLLSDSGFYLCAWSPTQDTQYFGPGTRLTVL.

This clone occurred once. The chain recombines TRBV19 with TRBJ2-2; D possibly corresponds to TRBD2 (6 bases). The CDR3 is made up of 15 amino acids. V lost 11 bases, J lost 0 bases, and 16 bases lay in between. The germline CDR1 and CDR2 sequences are LNHDA and SQIVND (reference sequence). CDR3: CAPGRLKANTGELFF. The CDR3 DNA reads as TGTGCCCCTGGGAGGCTGAAAGCGAACACCGGGGAGCTGTTTTTT. Full variable domain (remainder filled in from reference TRBV19 and TRBJ2-2): DGGITQSPKYLFRKEGQNVTLSCEQNLNHDAMYWYRQDPGQGLRLIYYSQIVNDFQKGDIAEGYSVSREKKESFPLTVTSAQKNPTAFYLCAPGRLKANTGELFFGEGSRLTVL.

This chain uses TRBV5-6 with TRBJ1-2, with D possibly being TRBD1 (6 bases). The length of the CDR3 is 15 residues. CDR1 and CDR2 from the germline V gene are SGHDT and YYEEEE. With 2 bases removed from V and 8 bases from J, the gap between germline ends came to 19 bases. CDR3 DNA sequence: TGTGCCAGCAGCTTCGTGTTAGGACAGCTGGGGGGCTACACCTTC. Its protein product is CASSFVLGQLGGYTF.

The J gene is TRBJ2-6, the V gene TRBV2; TRBD2 is a possible D gene (7 bases). Germline V gene lookup returns CDR1 SNHLY and CDR2 FYNNEI. There are 17 residues in the CDR3. The V gene lost 3 bases and the J gene lost 0 bases, with 12 bases spanning the gap. CDR3 nucleotides: TGTGCCAGCAGTGAGAGGGGGGGTCACTCTGGGGCCAACGTCCTGACTTTC. Translation gives CASSERGGHSGANVLTF.

The chain is built from TRBV5-1 and TRBJ2-5; 7 bases map to TRBD2. This CDR3 is 14 amino acids long. Trimming at V came to 1 base and at J to 4 bases, leaving 4 bases not matched to a gene. Germline loops: CDR1 SGHRS, CDR2 YFSETQ. CDR3 in DNA: TGCGCCAGCAGCTTGACTAGCGCTGGAGAGACCCAGTACTTC. Translated: CASSLTSAGETQYF.

This sequence joins TRBV5-4 and TRBJ2-7; 9 bases fit TRBD2. CDR3 size: 15 residues. V lost 5 bases to trimming and J lost 4 bases; unmatched junction nucleotides: 10. From germline, CDR1 is SGHNT and CDR2 YYREEE (reference sequence). CDR3 in amino acids: CASRSGASGVYEQYF. The CDR3 bases are TGTGCCAGCAGGTCCGGGGCTAGCGGGGTTTACGAGCAGTACTTC.

This chain uses TRBV6-6 with TRBJ1-1; D is perhaps TRBD1 (6 bases). This CDR3 spans 14 amino acids. The V gene's germline CDR1 is MNHNY and CDR2 SVGAGI (reference sequence). V was trimmed by 5 bases and J by 3 bases, leaving 13 bases between them. The CDR3 sequence: CASSRTVRDTEAFF. CDR3 nucleotides: TGTGCCAGCAGTCGGACAGTTAGGGACACTGAAGCTTTCTTT.

This sequence joins TRBV11-2 and TRBJ2-7; no definite D call. V dropped 1 base and J dropped 6 bases, with 16 bases sitting between them. This CDR3 has 15 residues. Germline V gene data show CDR1 as SGHAT and CDR2 as FQNNGV. The CDR3 sequence is CASSLVRKPYSEQYF. The CDR3 DNA reads TGTGCCAGCAGCTTAGTCAGGAAACCCTATTCCGAGCAGTACTTC.

The chain combines TRBV6-4 with TRBJ2-2; 8 nucleotides match TRBD1. The V segment lost 5 bases and the J segment 3 bases; nucleotides outside the gene matches: 14. The CDR3 loop spans 18 amino acids. Germline values: CDR1 MRHNA, CDR2 SNTAGT. The CDR3 protein is CASSPDRGSFSDTGELFF. CDR3 coding DNA: TGTGCCAGCAGTCCAGACAGGGGTTCATTTTCGGACACCGGGGAGCTGTTTTTT.

The V call is TRBV10-2, the J call TRBJ2-2; maybe TRBD2 (6 bases). With 3 bases removed from V and 6 bases from J, the gap between germline ends came to 20 bases. The CDR3 runs 17 residues. Looked up from germline, CDR1 is WSHSY and CDR2 is SAAADI. Written as DNA, the CDR3 is TGCGCCAGCAGTGATAGGAAGGGGAGGCGGTTGGCCGGGGAGCTGTTTTTT. Its protein product is CASSDRKGRRLAGELFF.

This clone was seen only a few times. The chain has TRBV21-1 and TRBJ2-7; the D call of TRBD2 is as the table states it, not checked on the DNA. TRBV21-1 corresponds to a pseudogene. The CDR3 spans 18 residues. The DNA of the CDR3 is TGTGCCAGCAGCAAAGGAGGCAGGACTAAAGCTATCTACGTCGAGCAGTACGTC. Its protein product is CASSKGGRTKAIYVEQYV.

The chain links TRBV7-9 to TRBJ2-5; a weak D match, TRBD1 (6 bases). The DNA matches TRBJ2-7 better at its end, which makes the J call doubtful. The CDR3 totals 14 residues. Germline lookup yields CDR1 SEHNR and CDR2 FQNEAQ (reference sequence). The CDR3: CASNKGQLGYEQYF. The CDR3 bases are TGTGCCAGCAATAAGGGACAATTAGGCTACGAGCAGTACTTC.

V gene TRBV6-6 combines with J gene TRBJ2-5; 13 bases line up with TRBD2. V was pared by 4 bases and J by 3 bases, with 5 bases of the junction left unmatched. The CDR3 is 16 amino acids. Looked up from germline, CDR1 is MNHNY and CDR2 is SVGAGI (reference sequence). The CDR3 reads CASSFGLAGAEETQYF. CDR3 sequence (DNA): TGTGCCAGCAGTTTCGGACTAGCGGGGGCAGAAGAGACCCAGTACTTC.